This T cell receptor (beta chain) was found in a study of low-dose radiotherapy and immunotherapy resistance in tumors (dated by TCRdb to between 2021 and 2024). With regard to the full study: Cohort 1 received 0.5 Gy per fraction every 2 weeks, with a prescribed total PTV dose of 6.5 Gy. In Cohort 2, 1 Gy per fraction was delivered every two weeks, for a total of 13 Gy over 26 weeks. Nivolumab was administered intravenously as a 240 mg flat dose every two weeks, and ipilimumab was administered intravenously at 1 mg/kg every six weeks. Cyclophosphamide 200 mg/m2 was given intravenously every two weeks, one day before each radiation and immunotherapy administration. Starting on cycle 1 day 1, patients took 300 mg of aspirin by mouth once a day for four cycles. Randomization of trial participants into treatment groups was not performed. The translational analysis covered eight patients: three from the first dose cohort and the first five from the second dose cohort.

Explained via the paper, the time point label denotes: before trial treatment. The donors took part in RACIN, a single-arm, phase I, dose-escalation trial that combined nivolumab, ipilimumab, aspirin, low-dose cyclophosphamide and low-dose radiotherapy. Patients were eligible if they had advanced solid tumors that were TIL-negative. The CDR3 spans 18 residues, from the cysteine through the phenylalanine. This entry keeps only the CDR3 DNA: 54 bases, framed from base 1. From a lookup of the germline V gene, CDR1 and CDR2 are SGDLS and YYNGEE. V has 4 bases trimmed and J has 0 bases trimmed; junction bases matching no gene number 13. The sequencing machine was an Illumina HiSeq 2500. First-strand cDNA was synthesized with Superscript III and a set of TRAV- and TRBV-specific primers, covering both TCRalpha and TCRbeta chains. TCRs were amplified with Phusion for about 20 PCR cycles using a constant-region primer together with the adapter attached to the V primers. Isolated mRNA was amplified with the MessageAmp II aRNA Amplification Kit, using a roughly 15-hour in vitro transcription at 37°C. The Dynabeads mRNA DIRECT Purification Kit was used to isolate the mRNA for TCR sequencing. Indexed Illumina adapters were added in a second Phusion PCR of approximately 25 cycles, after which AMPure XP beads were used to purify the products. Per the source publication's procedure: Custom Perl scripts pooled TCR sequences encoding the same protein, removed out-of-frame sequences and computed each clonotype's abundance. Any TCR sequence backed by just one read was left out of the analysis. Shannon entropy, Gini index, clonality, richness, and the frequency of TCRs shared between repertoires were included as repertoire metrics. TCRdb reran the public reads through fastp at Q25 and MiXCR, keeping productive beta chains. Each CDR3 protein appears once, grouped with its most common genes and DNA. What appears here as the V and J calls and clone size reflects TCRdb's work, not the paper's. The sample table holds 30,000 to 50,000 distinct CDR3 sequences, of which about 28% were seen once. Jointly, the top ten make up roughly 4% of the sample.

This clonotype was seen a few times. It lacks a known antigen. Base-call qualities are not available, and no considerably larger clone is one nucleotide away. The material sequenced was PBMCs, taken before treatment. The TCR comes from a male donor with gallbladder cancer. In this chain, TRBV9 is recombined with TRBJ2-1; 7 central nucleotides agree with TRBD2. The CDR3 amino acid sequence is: CASSLPPTSGASYNEQFF. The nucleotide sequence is TGTGCCAGCAGCCTCCCCCCTACGAGCGGGGCCTCCTACAATGAGCAGTTCTTC.